The rows below give T cell receptor beta chains drawn from one sample of a study of CD8+ T cells in alopecia areata. Some clones are missing from TCRdb's copy, which holds only in-frame ones; the method was immunoSEQ multiplex PCR. The sample yields under 250,000 clones, 57% seen once. Sequencing was performed on CD4+ T cells sorted from blood, taken at week 0. These receptors were taken from a human donor with alopecia areata. Each CDR3 is given with its conserved first and last residue. D genes are given only for firm matches. Clone size is not always given. Where it is, it says once, few, many or a class for expanded clones.

>TRBJ2-3|.|once|TRBV30
CAWRAGVTQYF
TGTGCCTGGAGGGCAGGGGTAACGCAGTATTTT
>TRBJ1-2|.|.|TRBV5-1
CASSLSDSRYGYTF
TGCGCCAGCAGCCTATCGGACAGCCGCTATGGCTACACCTTC
>TRBJ2-7|.|.|TRBV6-1
CASSVKTYEQYF
TGTGCCAGCAGTGTAAAAACCTACGAGCAGTACTTC
>TRBJ2-7|TRBD1|once|TRBV30
CAWSTSGAGGEQYF
TGTGCCTGGAGTACCTCAGGGGCAGGGGGCGAGCAGTACTTC
>TRBJ1-4|.|.|TRBV5-1
CASSGGRGYEKLFF
TGCGCCAGCAGCGGGGGAAGGGGATATGAAAAACTGTTTTTT
>TRBJ1-2|.|.|TRBV5-6
CASSLRQGRDGYTF
TGTGCCAGCAGCTTGAGGCAGGGACGGGATGGCTACACCTTC
>TRBJ2-1|.|few|TRBV6-1
CASSEEGGAPGHEQFF
TGTGCCAGCAGTGAAGAGGGGGGGGCGCCGGGGCATGAGCAGTTCTTC
>TRBJ1-4|.|.|TRBV30
CAWSVRTEKLFF
TGTGCCTGGAGTGTACGGACCGAAAAACTGTTTTTT
>TRBJ1-1|.|.|TRBV29-1
CSVEGAGRGTEAFF
TGCAGCGTTGAAGGAGCAGGGAGAGGGACTGAAGCTTTCTTT
>TRBJ1-6|.|.|TRBV4-1
CASSPGKGNNSPLHF
TGCGCCAGCAGCCCAGGGAAGGGAAATAATTCACCCCTCCACTTT
>TRBJ2-3|.|.|TRBV5-1
CASSLGATDTQYF
TGCGCCAGCAGCTTGGGGGCCACAGATACGCAGTATTTT
>TRBJ1-5|.|.|TRBV7-2
CASSLTTWTVDGNQPQHF
TGTGCCAGCAGCTTAACAACTTGGACAGTGGACGGAAATCAGCCCCAGCATTTT
>TRBJ1-2|.|.|TRBV20-1
CSTSGYTF
TGCAGCACCAGTGGCTACACCTTC
>TRBJ2-7|TRBD1|few|TRBV6-5
CASSRDREYEQYF
TGTGCCAGCAGTCGGGACAGGGAATACGAGCAGTACTTC
>TRBJ2-1|.|.|TRBV4-1
CASSQGTGTTRNEQFF
TGCGCCAGCAGCCAAGGTACAGGCACCACCCGCAATGAGCAGTTCTTC
>TRBJ2-3|TRBD2|.|TRBV7-2
CASSLLGLAVSTDTQYF
TGTGCCAGCAGCCTACTGGGACTAGCGGTTAGCACAGATACGCAGTATTTT
>TRBJ2-1|TRBD2|.|TRBV6-5
CASTLVRAGVNEQFF
TGTGCCAGCACCCTCGTTAGAGCGGGGGTCAATGAGCAGTTCTTC
>TRBJ1-2|.|.|TRBV6-6
CASSFGQGLYGYTF
TGTGCCAGCAGTTTCGGGCAGGGACTCTATGGCTACACCTTC
>TRBJ2-4|TRBD1|.|TRBV5-4
CASSPETGQNIQYF
TGTGCCAGCAGCCCGGAGACAGGGCAGAACATTCAGTACTTC
>TRBJ2-1|.|.|TRBV18
CASSPAQEQEQFF
TGTGCCAGCTCACCAGCCCAAGAGCAGGAGCAGTTCTTC
>TRBJ2-5|.|few|TRBV5-1
CASSFTGLGDQYF
TGCGCCAGCAGCTTCACCGGGCTTGGGGACCAGTACTTC
>TRBJ1-6|.|.|TRBV11-2
CASSLDGPKPWGSPLHF
TGTGCCAGCAGCTTAGACGGGCCCAAACCGTGGGGTTCACCCCTCCACTTT
>TRBJ2-1|TRBD1|few|TRBV5-1
CASSPGGTTDNEQFF
TGCGCCAGCAGCCCAGGGGGCACTACCGACAATGAGCAGTTCTTC
>TRBJ1-2|.|.|TRBV30
CAWNGRSGLMGGYTF
TGTGCCTGGAATGGCCGCAGCGGCCTCATGGGGGGCTACACCTTC
>TRBJ2-5|TRBD1|.|TRBV15
CATSRPRDSRNQETQYF
TGTGCCACCAGCAGGCCCCGGGACAGTCGTAACCAAGAGACCCAGTACTTC
>TRBJ2-2|.|few|TRBV29-1
CSVDSAGELFF
TGCAGCGTTGATAGTGCCGGGGAGCTGTTTTTT
>TRBJ1-2|.|few|TRBV9
CASSGRGSAFYGYTF
TGTGCCAGCAGCGGTCGAGGTTCGGCCTTCTATGGCTACACCTTC
>TRBJ1-2|.|few|TRBV7-2
CASSLSRRRSTANYGYTF
TGTGCCAGCAGCTTAAGTCGGCGGAGGTCGACAGCTAACTATGGCTACACCTTC
>TRBJ1-2|.|.|TRBV2
CASSAESYGYTF
TGTGCCAGCAGTGCTGAAAGCTATGGCTACACCTTC
>TRBJ1-1|TRBD1|.|TRBV19
CASSMGGGLAEAFF
TGTGCCAGTAGTATGGGAGGGGGCCTCGCTGAAGCTTTCTTT
>TRBJ1-1|.|few|TRBV29-1
CSVEGSRLMNTEAFF
TGCAGCGTTGAGGGTTCTAGGCTTATGAACACTGAAGCTTTCTTT
>TRBJ1-2|.|.|TRBV15
CATSRDGGLGYGYTF
TGTGCCACCAGCAGAGACGGGGGGCTTGGATATGGCTACACCTTC
>TRBJ2-1|.|.|TRBV7-3
CASSLSGDNEQFF
TGTGCCAGCAGCTTATCAGGAGACAATGAGCAGTTCTTC
>TRBJ2-1|TRBD2|once|TRBV30
CACTGTSGQWEQFF
TGTGCCTGCACCGGGACTAGCGGGCAATGGGAGCAGTTCTTC
>TRBJ2-7|.|.|TRBV27
CASSFDRSYEQYF
TGTGCCAGCAGTTTTGATAGGTCCTACGAGCAGTACTTC
>TRBJ2-7|.|few|TRBV18
CASSPVSPAYEQYF
TGTGCCAGCTCACCGGTCAGCCCAGCATACGAGCAGTACTTC
>TRBJ2-5|.|few|TRBV25-1
CASSDTRRAQETQYF
TGTGCCAGCAGTGACACGCGCCGTGCGCAAGAGACCCAGTACTTC
>TRBJ1-5|.|once|TRBV30
CAWSALGTPINQPQHF
TGTGCCTGGAGTGCCCTCGGGACACCCATAAATCAGCCCCAGCATTTT
>TRBJ1-2|.|.|TRBV7-9
CASSLDYYGYTF
TGTGCCAGCAGCCTAGATTACTATGGCTACACCTTC
>TRBJ2-7|.|.|TRBV14
CASSSTWDGHEQYF
TGTGCCAGCAGCTCGACATGGGACGGCCACGAGCAGTACTTC
>TRBJ2-7|.|few|TRBV30
CAWSPTLRGFAYEQYF
TGTGCCTGGAGTCCAACTCTTAGGGGGTTTGCCTACGAGCAGTACTTC
>TRBJ2-7|.|.|TRBV6-5
CASSPNRDEQYF
TGTGCCAGCAGTCCCAACAGGGACGAGCAGTACTTC
>TRBJ1-5|.|.|TRBV19
CASSIPAGQPQHF
TGTGCCAGTAGTATTCCTGCAGGTCAGCCCCAGCATTTT
>TRBJ2-5|.|.|TRBV20-1
CSARPQETQYF
TGCAGTGCTAGACCCCAAGAGACCCAGTACTTC
>TRBJ2-3|.|few|TRBV7-8
CASRVRSTDTQYF
TGTGCCAGCAGGGTGCGTTCCACAGATACGCAGTATTTT
>TRBJ2-3|.|few|TRBV30
CAWSVTGAGDTQYF
TGTGCCTGGAGTGTAACCGGGGCGGGAGATACGCAGTATTTT
>TRBJ2-1|.|.|TRBV30
CAWKDRYNEQFF
TGTGCCTGGAAAGATCGATACAATGAGCAGTTCTTC
>TRBJ1-2|.|few|TRBV7-2
CASTPSSGPKAYGYTF
TGTGCCAGCACCCCATCATCAGGTCCTAAGGCCTATGGCTACACCTTC
>TRBJ2-7|TRBD1|.|TRBV7-2
CASRLAVDRGNEQYF
TGTGCCAGCAGGTTAGCGGTAGACAGGGGGAACGAGCAGTACTTC
>TRBJ2-1|TRBD2|.|TRBV29-1
CSVAGLAGYNEQFF
TGCAGCGTGGCTGGGCTAGCGGGCTACAATGAGCAGTTCTTC
>TRBJ2-7|TRBD1|.|TRBV6-5
CASRTGDYEQYF
TGTGCCAGTCGGACAGGGGACTACGAGCAGTACTTC
>TRBJ2-2|.|few|TRBV30
CAWKRRSNTGELFF
TGTGCCTGGAAGAGGCGGTCGAACACCGGGGAGCTGTTTTTT
>TRBJ2-1|.|few|TRBV19
CASSLTGDNSEQFF
TGTGCCAGTAGTCTGACGGGGGATAATAGTGAGCAGTTCTTC
>TRBJ1-1|.|.|TRBV23-1
CARPHRATEAFF
TGCGCCAGACCCCACAGGGCCACTGAAGCTTTCTTT
>TRBJ1-1|.|.|TRBV13
CASSSSRGSTEAFF
TGTGCCAGCAGCTCCTCCAGGGGAAGCACTGAAGCTTTCTTT
>TRBJ1-4|TRBD1|.|TRBV30
CAWRQGNEKLFF
TGTGCCTGGCGACAGGGGAATGAAAAACTGTTTTTT
>TRBJ1-2|TRBD1|.|TRBV4-1
CASSGREGQSGNYGYTF
TGCGCCAGCAGCGGGCGCGAGGGACAGAGTGGAAACTATGGCTACACCTTC
>TRBJ1-2|.|.|TRBV25-1
CASSLGDYGYTF
TGTGCCAGCAGCCTCGGGGACTATGGCTACACCTTC
>TRBJ1-2|.|.|TRBV18
CASSPGQPAYGYTF
TGTGCCAGCTCACCAGGACAGCCAGCCTATGGCTACACCTTC
>TRBJ2-4|TRBD1|few|TRBV2
CASRPGTGLVQYF
TGTGCCAGCAGACCCGGGACAGGACTGGTACAGTACTTC